This T cell receptor (beta chain) was sequenced during a study of blood T cell repertoires in COVID-19. Study-wide context: The United States, Italy and Spain provided the acute and convalescent COVID-19 samples. T cells, B-cell-depleted T cells, or PBMCs supplied cDNA or gDNA.

Original processing notes: Amplified reference gene primers provided the basis for estimating nucleated cell counts. The method was immunoSEQ multiplex PCR; TCRdb's version includes in-frame clones alone and lacks a portion of them. V and J calls and clone size are as listed in that table; D and trimming were resolved from the DNA. The sample contains fewer than 200,000 clones, 86% of which appear only once. Sequencing was performed on peripheral blood. This receptor was identified in a man in his 70s with active or convalescent COVID-19.

The CDR3, as DNA: TGCGCCAGCAGCCAAGATCGGAGACCGAGGACTGAAGCTTTCTTT. Its translation is CASSQDRRPRTEAFF. The V call is TRBV4-3, the J call TRBJ1-1; D gene ambiguous. There are 15 residues in the CDR3. Germline V CDR1 and CDR2: LGHNA, YSLEER. V lost 0 bases, J lost 5 bases, and 13 bases lay in between.